This T cell receptor (beta chain) comes out of a study of shared clonotypes between healthy human individuals. Study-wide background: The composition of the donors was a couple of women and a few men aged 18 to 49. Donors had three CD4 naive, three CD4 memory, two CD8 naive and one CD8 memory plate apiece. Study findings and constraints: When naive CD4 clonotypes were compared across several donors, approximately 5% were shared. Sampling covered nothing but blood. Tissue TCR repertoires likely differ from those found in blood.

Profiling relied on immunoSEQ multiplex PCR, and the TCRdb table lists in-frame clones only, not all of them. The sample comprises roughly 2,000,000 clones, about 95% of which are singletons, and 1% to 1.5% rests with the top ten. Cells designated naive CD8 were CD45RO-negative and were positively selected for CCR7, with terminally differentiated effector memory CD45RA+ cells excluded. Trimming at V came to 2 bases and at J to 4 bases, leaving 6 bases not matched to a gene. This CDR3 comprises 15 residues. Looked up from germline, CDR1 is MDHEN and CDR2 is SYDVKM. On this clone itself: Its matching antigen is unknown.

The sample taken for sequencing was naive CD8+ T cells sorted from blood. The chain uses TRBV28 and TRBJ2-7; 9 bases line up with TRBD1. This TCR derives from a young man in good health. CDR3 sequence reads: CASSLETGGGYEQYF. DNA of the CDR3: TGTGCCAGCAGTTTAGAAACAGGGGGCGGATACGAGCAGTACTTC.